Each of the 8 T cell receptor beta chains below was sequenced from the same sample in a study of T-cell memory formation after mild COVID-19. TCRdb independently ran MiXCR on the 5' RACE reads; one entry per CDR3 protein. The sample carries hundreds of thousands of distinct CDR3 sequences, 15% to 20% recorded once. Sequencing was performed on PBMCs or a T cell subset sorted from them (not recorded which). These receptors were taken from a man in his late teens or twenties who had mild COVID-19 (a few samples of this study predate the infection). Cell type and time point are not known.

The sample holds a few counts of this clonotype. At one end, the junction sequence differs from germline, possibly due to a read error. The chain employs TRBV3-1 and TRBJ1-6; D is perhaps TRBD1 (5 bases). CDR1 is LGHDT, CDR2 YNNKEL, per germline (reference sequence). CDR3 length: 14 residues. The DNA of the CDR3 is TGTGCCAGCACCCAATTAGGGGACTATTCACCCCTCCACTTT. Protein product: CASTQLGDYSPLHF.

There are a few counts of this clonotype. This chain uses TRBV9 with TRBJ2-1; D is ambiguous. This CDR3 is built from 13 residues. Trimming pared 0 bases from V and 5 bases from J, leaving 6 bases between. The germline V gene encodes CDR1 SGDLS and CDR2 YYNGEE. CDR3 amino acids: CASSVDWNNEQFF. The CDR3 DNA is TGTGCCAGCAGCGTAGATTGGAACAATGAGCAGTTCTTC. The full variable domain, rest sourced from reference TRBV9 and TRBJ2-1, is DSGVTQTPKHLITATGQRVTLRCSPRSGDLSVYWYQQSLDQGLQFLIQYYNGEERAKGNILERFSAQQFPDLHSELNLSSLELGDSALYFCASSVDWNNEQFFGPGTRLTVL.

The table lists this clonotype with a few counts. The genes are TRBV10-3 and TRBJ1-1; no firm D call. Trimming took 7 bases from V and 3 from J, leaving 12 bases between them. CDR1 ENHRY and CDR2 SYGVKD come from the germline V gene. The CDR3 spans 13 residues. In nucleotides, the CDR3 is TGTGCCATCACCCTCCGAGAGGACACTGAAGCTTTCTTT. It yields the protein CAITLREDTEAFF.

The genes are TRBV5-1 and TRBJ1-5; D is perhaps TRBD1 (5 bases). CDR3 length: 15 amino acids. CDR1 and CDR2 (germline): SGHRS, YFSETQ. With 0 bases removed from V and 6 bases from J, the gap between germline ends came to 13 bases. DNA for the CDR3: TGCGCCAGCAGCTTGGCCCCCGGGGGATCTCAGCCCCAGCATTTT. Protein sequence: CASSLAPGGSQPQHF.

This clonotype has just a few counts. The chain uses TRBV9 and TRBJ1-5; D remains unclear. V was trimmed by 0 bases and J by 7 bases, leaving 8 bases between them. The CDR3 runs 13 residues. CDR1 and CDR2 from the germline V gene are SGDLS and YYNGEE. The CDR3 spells CASSVAVGQPQHF. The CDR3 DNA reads TGTGCCAGCAGCGTAGCGGTCGGCCAGCCCCAGCATTTT. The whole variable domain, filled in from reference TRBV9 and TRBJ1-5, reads DSGVTQTPKHLITATGQRVTLRCSPRSGDLSVYWYQQSLDQGLQFLIQYYNGEERAKGNILERFSAQQFPDLHSELNLSSLELGDSALYFCASSVAVGQPQHFGDGTRLSIL.

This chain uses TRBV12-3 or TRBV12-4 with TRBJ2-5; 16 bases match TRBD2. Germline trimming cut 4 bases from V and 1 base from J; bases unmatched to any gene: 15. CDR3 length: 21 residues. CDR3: CASSSRAGLAGGPGIQETQYF. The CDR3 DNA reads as TGTGCCAGCAGTTCGAGAGCGGGACTAGCGGGGGGGCCCGGGATCCAAGAGACCCAGTACTTC.

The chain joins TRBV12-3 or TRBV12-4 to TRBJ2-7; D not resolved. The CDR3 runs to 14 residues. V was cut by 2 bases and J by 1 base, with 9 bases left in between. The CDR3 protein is CASSLSFRSYEQYF. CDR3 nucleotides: TGTGCCAGCAGTTTATCGTTCCGGTCCTACGAGCAGTACTTC.

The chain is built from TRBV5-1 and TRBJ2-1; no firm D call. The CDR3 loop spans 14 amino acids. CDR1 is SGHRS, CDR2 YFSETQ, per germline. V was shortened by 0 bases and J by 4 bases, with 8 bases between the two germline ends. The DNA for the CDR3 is TGCGCCAGCAGCTTGGCCGGAAGGTACAATGAGCAGTTCTTC. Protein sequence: CASSLAGRYNEQFF.